This is a list of T cell receptor beta chains from one sample in a study of T cell repertoires in cytomegalovirus infection. Their antigen targets remain unknown. TCRdb passed the reads through MiXCR, listing each CDR3 protein once. Of roughly 990,000 distinct CDR3 sequences in the sample, approximately 30% were seen once. Sample: cultured CD8+ T cells from PBMCs, taken from culture after CMV antigen stimulation. The source is a human donor in good health (CMV status not recorded). Some clones in this sample may be carry-over from other donors' samples. Each CDR3 is given with its conserved first and last residue. D genes are given only for firm matches. Rows give clone size only sometimes, using once, few, many, or a class for an expanded clone.

>many|12|TRBV12-3/TRBV12-4|TRBJ1-2|NA
TGTGCCAGCAGTTTTGGCGGAGATGGCTACACCTTC
CASSFGGDGYTF
>few|16|TRBV19|TRBJ2-1|NA
TGTGCCAGTAGTATGGTACAGGGAACTCCCTACAATGAGCAGTTCTTC
CASSMVQGTPYNEQFF
>NA|14|TRBV6-8|TRBJ1-1|NA
TGTGCCAGCAGGAAATTGGGAGCGAACACTGAAGCTTTCTTT
CASRKLGANTEAFF
>few|17|TRBV13|TRBJ2-2|NA
TGTGCCAGCAGCTGGGGTTGGAAGGGGGAAAACACCGGGGAGCTGTTTTTT
CASSWGWKGENTGELFF
>NA|14|TRBV7-2|TRBJ2-1|TRBD1
TGTGCCAGCAGCAGGCAGGGACAGTACAATGAGCAGTTCTTC
CASSRQGQYNEQFF
>NA|23|TRBV6-2/TRBV6-3|TRBJ2-1|TRBD2
TGTGCCAGCAGTTACTCGGGCAGGGAGGCTTCAACTAGCGGGGGCCCCCCATACAATGAGCAGTTCTTC
CASSYSGREASTSGGPPYNEQFF
>many|15|TRBV7-3|TRBJ2-1|TRBD1
TGTGCCAGCAGCTTTCAGGGACAGGGGGGATATGAGCAGTTCTTC
CASSFQGQGGYEQFF
>NA|16|TRBV15|TRBJ2-7|TRBD1
TGTGCCACCAGCCCTAAAGGGGGACAGGGCCTCTACGAGCAGTACTTC
CATSPKGGQGLYEQYF
>few|15|TRBV6-1|TRBJ1-2|NA
TGTGCCAGTTTAGAAGTTCACTGGCGGGACTATGGCTACACCTTC
CASLEVHWRDYGYTF
>NA|12|TRBV6-1|TRBJ2-7|NA
TGTGCCAGCAGTCCTCGGACCTACGGGCAGTACTTC
CASSPRTYGQYF
>NA|15|TRBV5-1|TRBJ2-7|TRBD1
TGCGCCAGCAGGCGGTCCCAGGGGGAAGTCCGCGAGCAGTACTTC
CASRRSQGEVREQYF
>few|15|TRBV2|TRBJ2-5|NA
TGTGCCAGCAGTCCCCTCGACTACCTCCAAGAGACCCAGTACTTC
CASSPLDYLQETQYF
>few|18|TRBV7-8|TRBJ1-1|TRBD1
TGTGCCAGCAGCTTAGGGAAACCAAGGGGACAGAGGAACACTGAAGCTTTCTTT
CASSLGKPRGQRNTEAFF
>NA|17|TRBV10-3|TRBJ2-5|TRBD2
TGTGCCATCAGCTTCCCCGAATCGGGGGGGACCCAAGAGACCCAGTACTTC
CAISFPESGGTQETQYF
>NA|16|TRBV6-1|TRBJ2-2|NA
TGTGCCAGCAGTGAAGTGGGGGGGGCTGGCACCGGGGAGCTGTTTTTT
CASSEVGGAGTGELFF
>many|15|TRBV6-1|TRBJ2-1|NA
TGTGCCAGCAGCGGCATCCAGAATCTCAACAATGAGCAGTTCTTC
CASSGIQNLNNEQFF
>few|16|TRBV14|TRBJ1-1|TRBD1
TGTGCCAGCAGCCCTCCGACAGGGACGATGAACACTGAAGCTTTCTTT
CASSPPTGTMNTEAFF
>NA|14|TRBV7-8|TRBJ1-5|NA
TGTGCCAGCAGCCCAGGGATAGGGAATCAGCCCCAGCATTTT
CASSPGIGNQPQHF
>NA|12|TRBV5-5|TRBJ2-7|NA
TGTGCCAGCAGCCCCCGCGACTACGAGCAGTACTTC
CASSPRDYEQYF
>NA|13|TRBV27|TRBJ2-5|NA
TGTGCCAGCACTTCATCGAGAGGAGAGACCCAGTACTTC
CASTSSRGETQYF
>many|16|TRBV5-1|TRBJ2-3|TRBD2
TGTGCCAGCAGTTTAGCGGGGGGGCCTTCCACAGATACGCAGTATTTT
CASSLAGGPSTDTQYF
>NA|14|TRBV6-5|TRBJ2-2|NA
TGTGCCAGCAGTTATTCGCAGGGGCCCGGGGAGCTGTTTTTT
CASSYSQGPGELFF
>NA|15|TRBV28|TRBJ2-5|TRBD1
TGTGCCAGCAGTTACGGACAGGGGCACCAAGAGTCCCAGTACTTC
CASSYGQGHQESQYF
>NA|14|TRBV9|TRBJ2-3|TRBD2
TGTGTCAGCAGCGTCCTTAGCGGGGCAGATACGCAGTATTTT
CVSSVLSGADTQYF
>few|14|TRBV6-6|TRBJ2-7|TRBD2
TGTGCCAGCACTTTGGGGGGGGACCTATACGAGCAGTACTTC
CASTLGGDLYEQYF
>few|13|TRBV7-9|TRBJ1-1|NA
TGTGCCAGCAGCTCCGCCGTGAACACTGAAGCTTTCTTT
CASSSAVNTEAFF
>once|13|TRBV16|TRBJ1-5|NA
TGTGCCAGCAGCCAATCAGACAATCAGCCCCAGCATTTT
CASSQSDNQPQHF
>many|15|TRBV7-6|TRBJ2-7|NA
TGTGCCAGCAGCTCAAGCCCCGACAGTACCTACGAGCAGTACTTC
CASSSSPDSTYEQYF
>NA|16|TRBV4-1|TRBJ1-1|TRBD1
TGCGCCAGCAGCCTAGGGGGCAGGGTATCGAACACTGAAGCTTTCTTT
CASSLGGRVSNTEAFF
>NA|11|TRBV7-9|TRBJ1-2|NA
TGTGCCAGCAGGCAGGCGAATGGCTACACCTTC
CASRQANGYTF
>few|17|TRBV10-3|TRBJ1-3|TRBD1
TGTGCCATCAGCGAGCGGACAGGGGGCCAGTTCGGAAACACCATATATTTT
CAISERTGGQFGNTIYF
>NA|14|TRBV7-9|TRBJ2-7|NA
TGTGCCAGCAGCTTACGGGACAACTCCTACGAGCAGTACTTC
CASSLRDNSYEQYF
>NA|16|TRBV7-6|TRBJ2-1|NA
TGTGCTAGCAGCCTTATATCCGGGACACTTTACAATGAGCAGTTCTTC
CASSLISGTLYNEQFF
>NA|19|TRBV12-3/TRBV12-4|TRBJ1-1|NA
TGTGCTACCAGCAACCCTACGAGGGACCATAAACAGGCGAACACTGAAGCTTTCTTT
CATSNPTRDHKQANTEAFF
>NA|16|TRBV6-8|TRBJ2-7|NA
TGTGCCAGCAGCTGGTCCGGGACCGGAGACCCATACGAGCAGTACTTC
CASSWSGTGDPYEQYF
>NA|16|TRBV2|TRBJ1-2|NA
TGTGCCAGCAGTGAAAGGGTATGGGACATTAACTATGGCTACACCTTC
CASSERVWDINYGYTF
>NA|15|TRBV7-9|TRBJ2-7|TRBD2
TGTGCCAGCAGCTTGAGCGGGGACTTCTCCTACGAGCAGTACTTC
CASSLSGDFSYEQYF